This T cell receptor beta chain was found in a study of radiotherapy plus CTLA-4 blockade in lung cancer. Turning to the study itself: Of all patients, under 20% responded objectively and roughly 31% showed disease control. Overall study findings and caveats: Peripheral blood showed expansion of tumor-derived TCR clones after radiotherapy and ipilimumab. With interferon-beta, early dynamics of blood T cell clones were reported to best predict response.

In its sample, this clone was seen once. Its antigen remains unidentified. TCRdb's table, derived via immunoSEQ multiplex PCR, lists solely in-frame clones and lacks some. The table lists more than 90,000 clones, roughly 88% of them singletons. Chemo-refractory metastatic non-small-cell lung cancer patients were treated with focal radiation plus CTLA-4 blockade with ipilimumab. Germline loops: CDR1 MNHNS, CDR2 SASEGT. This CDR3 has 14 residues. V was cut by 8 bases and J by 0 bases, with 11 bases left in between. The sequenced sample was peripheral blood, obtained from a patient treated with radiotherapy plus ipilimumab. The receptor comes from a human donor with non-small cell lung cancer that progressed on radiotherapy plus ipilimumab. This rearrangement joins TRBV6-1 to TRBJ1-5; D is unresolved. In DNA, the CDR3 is TGTGCCAGCTTGGCAGAATATAGCAATCAGCCCCAGCATTTT. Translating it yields CASLAEYSNQPQHF.